The T cell receptor beta chain described here comes from a study of T-cell reconstitution after alpha-beta-depleted transplantation in children. About this clonotype: Its target is not known.

J gave up 4 bases and V 2 bases, and 7 bases lay outside the gene matches. CDR3 length: 16 amino acids. Germline V gene lookup returns CDR1 SGHTA and CDR2 FQGNSA. Whole-study results and caveats: TCRbeta diversity was high at day 60 in some patients (a result of surviving recipient T cells and thymic progenitors). By one year post-transplant, T-cell counts and diversity largely arose from T cells that were newly produced. Alpha-beta T cells present about two months after transplant were reported to originate from several hundred expanded graft clones.

Unique molecular identifiers were built into the TCRbeta library. In TCRdb, the PCR reads were re-called with MiXCR into one record per CDR3 protein. Among 500,000 to 600,000 distinct CDR3 sequences, over 25% were seen once, and the ten largest hold approximately 33%. The chain combines TRBV7-2 with TRBJ2-3; TRBD2 aligns across 9 bases. This clonotype was obtained from a boy under three years old with Wiskott-Aldrich syndrome, due to receive a stem cell transplant. The source was PBMCs, collected before TCRalphabeta/CD19-depleted stem cell transplant. The DNA of the CDR3 is TGTGCCAGCAGCTTAAGGCCTAGCGGGATTCCAGATACGCAGTATTTT. Protein product: CASSLRPSGIPDTQYF. Full variable domain (remainder filled in from reference TRBV7-2 and TRBJ2-3): GAGVSQSPSNKVTEKGKDVELRCDPISGHTALYWYRQSLGQGLEFLIYFQGNSAPDKSGLPSDRFSAERTGGSVSTLTIQRTQQEDSAVYLCASSLRPSGIPDTQYFGPGTRLTVL.